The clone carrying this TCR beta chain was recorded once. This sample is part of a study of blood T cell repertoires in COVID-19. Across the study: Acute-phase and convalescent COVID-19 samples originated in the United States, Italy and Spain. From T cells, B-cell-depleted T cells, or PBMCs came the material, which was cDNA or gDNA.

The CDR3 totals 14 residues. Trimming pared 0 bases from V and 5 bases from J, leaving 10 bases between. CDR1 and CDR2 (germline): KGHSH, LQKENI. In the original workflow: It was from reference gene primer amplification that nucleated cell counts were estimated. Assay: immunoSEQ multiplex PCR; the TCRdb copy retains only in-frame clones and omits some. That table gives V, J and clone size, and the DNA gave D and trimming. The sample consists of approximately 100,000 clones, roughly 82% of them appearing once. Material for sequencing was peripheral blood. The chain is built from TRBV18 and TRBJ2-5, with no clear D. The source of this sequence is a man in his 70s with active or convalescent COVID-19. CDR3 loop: CASSPPGSEETQYF. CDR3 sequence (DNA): TGTGCCAGCTCACCACCGGGCTCCGAGGAGACCCAGTACTTC.